The rows below give T cell receptor beta chains drawn from one sample of a study of vaccination effects on CD4 cells after COVID-19. No antigens are known for them. Generated by immunoSEQ multiplex PCR, the TCRdb table keeps only in-frame clones and is missing some. The repertoire holds tens of thousands of clones, around 73% seen once, with around 26% in the top ten. Source: CD4+ T cells from PBMCs cultured with HCoV-OC43 spike peptides, taken before COVID-19 vaccination. The receptors stem from a human donor who received a COVID-19 vaccine. CDR3s include the opening cysteine and the closing phenylalanine or tryptophan. A D gene is named only where the DNA matches it firmly. Clone sizes are given selectively: once, few, many, or a class where the clone is expanded.

v_gene	abundance	j_gene	d_gene	len	CDR3aa	CDR3nt
TRBV6-5	few	TRBJ1-6	.	16	CASSSSVSRGYSPLHF	TGTGCCAGCAGTTCAAGTGTGTCACGGGGTTATTCACCCCTCCACTTT
TRBV5-1	.	TRBJ1-1	TRBD1	14	CASSRRTGGTEAFF	TGCGCCAGCAGTAGAAGGACAGGGGGCACTGAAGCTTTCTTT
TRBV7-6	.	TRBJ1-1	.	15	CASSSPRAGNTEAFF	TGTGCCAGCAGCTCTCCCAGGGCTGGGAACACTGAAGCTTTCTTT
TRBV7-9	.	TRBJ2-6	TRBD1	17	CASSSWTGGPGANVLTF	TGTGCCAGCAGCTCCTGGACAGGAGGCCCTGGGGCCAACGTCCTGACTTTC
TRBV5-4	.	TRBJ2-1	.	17	CASSLGPQEYSYNEQFF	TGTGCCAGCAGCTTGGGACCACAGGAGTACTCCTACAATGAGCAGTTCTTC
TRBV3-1/TRBV3-2	.	TRBJ1-1	TRBD1	14	CASSQAGTGDEAFF	TGTGCCAGCAGCCAAGCCGGGACAGGGGATGAAGCTTTCTTT
TRBV5-6	.	TRBJ1-1	.	16	CASSLVEGTMNTEAFF	TGTGCCAGCAGCTTGGTGGAAGGAACCATGAACACTGAAGCTTTCTTT
TRBV5-8	.	TRBJ1-1	.	17	CASSLAVFTVANTEAFF	TGTGCCAGCAGCTTAGCCGTCTTTACAGTCGCGAACACTGAAGCTTTCTTT
TRBV30	.	TRBJ1-1	.	16	CAWSPYPARVNTEAFF	TGTGCCTGGAGTCCTTACCCCGCCCGGGTGAACACTGAAGCTTTCTTT
TRBV18	once	TRBJ2-6	.	17	CASSPRQTGTGANVLTF	TGTGCCAGCTCACCGCGGCAAACAGGGACTGGGGCCAACGTCCTGACTTTC
TRBV6-2/TRBV6-3	.	TRBJ1-1	TRBD1	15	CASSYNRGVGTEAFF	TGTGCCAGCAGTTATAACAGGGGGGTCGGCACTGAAGCTTTCTTT
TRBV11-1	.	TRBJ1-4	.	15	CASSAQGSPNEKLFF	TGTGCCAGCAGCGCCCAGGGGTCCCCTAATGAAAAACTGTTTTTT
TRBV6-5	few	TRBJ2-1	.	13	CASSQSFYNEQFF	TGTGCCAGCAGTCAAAGTTTCTACAATGAGCAGTTCTTC
TRBV5-1	.	TRBJ2-1	.	15	CASSFSRGSYNEQFF	TGCGCCAGCAGCTTCTCGAGGGGCTCCTACAATGAGCAGTTCTTC
TRBV19	.	TRBJ2-7	TRBD1	13	CASRQGYSYEQYF	TGTGCCAGCAGACAGGGTTACTCCTACGAGCAGTACTTC
TRBV18	.	TRBJ1-2	.	13	CASSPDASVGYTF	TGTGCCAGCTCACCGGACGCGTCGGTCGGCTACACCTTC
TRBV7-9	.	TRBJ2-1	TRBD2	18	CASSLGTSGRVWGNEQFF	TGTGCCAGCAGCTTGGGGACTAGCGGGAGGGTCTGGGGGAATGAGCAGTTCTTC
TRBV6-5	.	TRBJ1-1	.	14	CASRSGGMNTEAFF	TGTGCCAGCAGGTCCGGGGGAATGAACACTGAAGCTTTCTTT
TRBV4-3	.	TRBJ1-1	.	13	CASSQDSEAEAFF	TGCGCCAGCAGCCAAGATAGCGAAGCTGAAGCTTTCTTT
TRBV3-1/TRBV3-2	.	TRBJ2-7	.	14	CASSHEGVRYEQYF	TGTGCCAGCAGCCACGAGGGGGTGAGGTACGAGCAGTACTTC
TRBV19	.	TRBJ2-3	TRBD2	17	CASSITPSGRATDTQYF	TGTGCCAGTAGTATTACGCCGAGCGGGAGGGCCACAGATACGCAGTATTTT
TRBV28	.	TRBJ2-5	.	15	CASRSLGTAKETQYF	TGTGCCAGCAGGTCTCTGGGCACCGCAAAAGAGACCCAGTACTTC
TRBV7-2	.	TRBJ2-1	.	14	CASSTSGAYNEQFF	TGTGCCAGCAGCACCAGCGGAGCCTACAATGAGCAGTTCTTC
TRBV7-8	.	TRBJ1-6	TRBD1	16	CASSLTGDTYNSPLHF	TGTGCCAGCAGCTTAACAGGGGATACTTATAATTCACCCCTCCACTTT